This is a list of T cell receptor beta chains from one sample in a study of blood T cell dynamics during melanoma immunotherapy. Some clones are missing from TCRdb's copy, which holds only in-frame ones; the method was immunoSEQ multiplex PCR. The table lists approximately 28,000 clones, approximately 88% of them singletons. The sequencing used blood, collected from a patient treated with checkpoint blockade. The receptors shown here come from a human donor with melanoma. The CDR3 runs from the conserved cysteine through the conserved F or W. The D gene is left open where the match is weak. Rows may omit the clone size; those that give it use once, few, many or a size class.

J gene: TRBJ1-5
V gene: TRBV7-8
CDR3 length: 13
D gene: -
clone size: -
CDR3 protein: CASGGESSQPQHF
CDR3 DNA: TGTGCCAGCGGGGGGGAATCGAGTCAGCCCCAGCATTTT

J gene: TRBJ1-2
V gene: TRBV6-1
CDR3 length: 15
D gene: -
clone size: -
CDR3 protein: CASNGGRSDSRGYTF
CDR3 DNA: TGTGCCAGCAATGGTGGTAGGTCGGACTCGAGGGGCTACACCTTC

J gene: TRBJ2-2
V gene: TRBV19
CDR3 length: 16
D gene: TRBD2
clone size: -
CDR3 protein: CASSIDPGLTKGELFF
CDR3 DNA: TGTGCCAGTAGTATAGATCCGGGACTAACCAAGGGGGAGCTGTTTTTT

J gene: TRBJ2-2
V gene: TRBV2
CDR3 length: 15
D gene: TRBD1
clone size: -
CDR3 protein: CASSLQGAWTGELFF
CDR3 DNA: TGTGCCAGCAGCCTGCAGGGGGCGTGGACCGGGGAGCTGTTTTTT

J gene: TRBJ2-7
V gene: TRBV6-1
CDR3 length: 14
D gene: -
clone size: -
CDR3 protein: CASSVRGGTGEQYF
CDR3 DNA: TGTGCCAGCAGTGTCAGAGGGGGTACGGGCGAGCAGTACTTC

J gene: TRBJ1-1
V gene: TRBV25-1
CDR3 length: 13
D gene: TRBD1
clone size: few
CDR3 protein: CASRGQGNTEAFF
CDR3 DNA: TGTGCCAGCAGAGGACAGGGAAACACTGAAGCTTTCTTT

J gene: TRBJ1-1
V gene: TRBV15
CDR3 length: 16
D gene: TRBD1
clone size: -
CDR3 protein: CATSRARAGGNTEAFF
CDR3 DNA: TGTGCCACCAGCAGAGCAAGGGCAGGGGGAAACACTGAAGCTTTCTTT

J gene: TRBJ2-3
V gene: TRBV5-6
CDR3 length: 15
D gene: -
clone size: -
CDR3 protein: CASSAKGRGTDTQYF
CDR3 DNA: TGTGCCAGCAGCGCGAAGGGGCGGGGCACAGATACGCAGTATTTT

J gene: TRBJ2-1
V gene: TRBV2
CDR3 length: 15
D gene: TRBD1
clone size: -
CDR3 protein: CASSPPGTGVNEQFF
CDR3 DNA: TGTGCCAGCAGCCCCCCCGGGACAGGGGTGAATGAGCAGTTCTTC

J gene: TRBJ2-5
V gene: TRBV6-1
CDR3 length: 14
D gene: -
clone size: -
CDR3 protein: CASSEDGPQETQYF
CDR3 DNA: TGTGCCAGCAGTGAAGATGGTCCCCAAGAGACCCAGTACTTC

J gene: TRBJ1-5
V gene: TRBV6-6
CDR3 length: 12
D gene: -
clone size: -
CDR3 protein: CASRAGTQPQHF
CDR3 DNA: TGTGCCAGCAGGGCAGGGACTCAGCCCCAGCATTTT

J gene: TRBJ1-2
V gene: TRBV11-2
CDR3 length: 14
D gene: -
clone size: -
CDR3 protein: CASSLGRFRYGYTF
CDR3 DNA: TGTGCCAGCAGCTTAGGCAGGTTCCGATATGGCTACACCTTC

J gene: TRBJ2-1
V gene: TRBV7-2
CDR3 length: 14
D gene: -
clone size: -
CDR3 protein: CASSQDSTDNEQFF
CDR3 DNA: TGTGCCAGCAGCCAGGATTCAACTGACAATGAGCAGTTCTTC

J gene: TRBJ2-7
V gene: TRBV19
CDR3 length: 15
D gene: -
clone size: -
CDR3 protein: CASSTFAGSSYEQYF
CDR3 DNA: TGTGCCAGTAGTACCTTCGCAGGCAGCTCCTACGAGCAGTACTTC

J gene: TRBJ2-1
V gene: TRBV19
CDR3 length: 15
D gene: TRBD2
clone size: -
CDR3 protein: CASSIDPASGGEQFF
CDR3 DNA: TGTGCCAGTAGTATCGATCCCGCTAGCGGGGGTGAGCAGTTCTTC

J gene: TRBJ2-7
V gene: TRBV5-4
CDR3 length: 16
D gene: -
clone size: -
CDR3 protein: CASSPPGRAGSYEQYF
CDR3 DNA: TGTGCCAGCAGCCCCCCGGGGCGGGCCGGATCCTACGAGCAGTACTTC

J gene: TRBJ2-2
V gene: TRBV5-6
CDR3 length: 15
D gene: -
clone size: -
CDR3 protein: CASSLSGRITGELFF
CDR3 DNA: TGTGCCAGCAGCTTGAGCGGCAGAATCACCGGGGAGCTGTTTTTT